Following are 19 T cell receptor beta chains from one sample sequenced in a study of T cell responses to AZD1222 COVID-19 vaccine. TCRdb's table, derived via immunoSEQ multiplex PCR, lists solely in-frame clones and lacks some. This repertoire shows about 210,000 clones, around 94% found once; its top ten account for about 1.5%. The source was peripheral blood, collected 28 days after the second dose of the MenACWY control vaccine. The receptors were gathered from an adult who received the MenACWY meningococcal vaccine as a control.

The chain couples TRBV27 to TRBJ1-6; D is undetermined. This CDR3 is built from 13 residues. V dropped 5 bases and J dropped 4 bases, with 6 bases sitting between them. CDR1 MNHEY and CDR2 SMNVEV come from the germline V gene (reference sequence). CDR3 sequence (DNA): TGTGCCAGCAGTCCGCGGTATAATTCACCCCTCCACTTT. Protein sequence: CASSPRYNSPLHF.

As for this clone: A read error may produce the germline difference seen at one junction end. J is TRBJ2-7 and V is TRBV15; the match to TRBD1 covers 9 bases. Looked up from germline, CDR1 is LNHNV and CDR2 is YYDKDF (reference sequence). The CDR3 contains 13 residues. CDR3 in amino acids: CATSGDRGFEQYF. For the CDR3, the DNA is TGTGCCACCAGCGGAGACAGGGGGTTTGAGCAGTACTTC.

This rearrangement joins TRBV2 to TRBJ1-2; D may be TRBD1 (5 bases). CDR1 and CDR2 (germline): SNHLY, FYNNEI. Between the trimmed V and J ends, which lost 8 bases and 4 bases, there was a span of 29 bases. The CDR3 is 18 amino acids. In DNA, the CDR3 is TGTGCCAGCCCAGCAGAAGGGGACCCTTCCCAATTTTCCTATGGCTACACCTTC. This sequence encodes CASPAEGDPSQFSYGYTF.

The chain employs TRBV5-6 and TRBJ1-2, with D unclear. The germline gives CDR1 SGHDT, CDR2 YYEEEE. The CDR3 consists of 12 residues. V shed 4 bases and J shed 6 bases, with 10 bases lying between them. CDR3 region: CASSGKAHGYTF. CDR3 coding DNA: TGTGCCAGCAGCGGGAAGGCACATGGCTACACCTTC.

The chain carries TRBV7-6 and TRBJ2-5; D possibly matches TRBD1 or TRBD2 (5 bases each). V was trimmed by 5 bases and J by 5 bases, leaving 18 bases between them. Germline CDR1 is SGHVS and CDR2 is FNYEAQ. The CDR3 is 15 residues long. The CDR3 loop reads CASSIMGTSRETQYF. The CDR3 region has the DNA TGTGCCAGCAGCATAATGGGGACCAGCCGGGAGACCCAGTACTTC.

The chain couples TRBV28 to TRBJ2-5; a weak D match, TRBD1 (6 bases). The CDR3 is 13 residues long. CDR1 and CDR2 from the germline V gene are MDHEN and SYDVKM. V shed 10 bases and J shed 2 bases, with 14 bases lying between them. The DNA of the CDR3 is TGTGCCACCACAGGGACATTGCAAGAGACCCAGTACTTC. Translation gives CATTGTLQETQYF.

The V gene is TRBV18, the J gene TRBJ1-3; D not certain. Germline V gene sequence: CDR1 KGHSH, CDR2 LQKENI. V lost 4 bases, J lost 0 bases, and 4 bases lay in between. This CDR3 region has 13 residues. The CDR3 loop is CASSQISGNTIYF. In DNA form, the CDR3 reads TGTGCCAGCTCACAGATCTCTGGAAACACCATATATTTT.

The chain uses TRBV7-2 and TRBJ1-3; no reliable D call. CDR1 and CDR2 (germline): SGHTA, FQGNSA. This CDR3 is built from 14 residues. The ends were cut back, 4 bases at V and 1 base at J, with 8 bases in the middle. CDR3 nucleotides: TGTGCCAGCAGCTACCTAGGGTCTGGAAACACCATATATTTT. Encoded protein: CASSYLGSGNTIYF.

Worth noting for this clone: Other DNA sequences of this sample code for an identical CDR3. This rearrangement joins TRBV5-1 to TRBJ1-1; D might be TRBD1 (5 bases). V was clipped by 3 bases and J by 1 base, with 7 bases between them. CDR3 length: 13 residues. CDR1 is SGHRS and CDR2 is YFSETQ in the germline V gene. The chain's CDR3 is CASSSQGNTEAFF. The CDR3 DNA reads as TGCGCCAGCAGCTCCCAGGGGAACACTGAAGCTTTCTTT. Full variable domain (outside the CDR3, taken from reference TRBV5-1 and TRBJ1-1): KAGVTQTPRYLIKTRGQQVTLSCSPISGHRSVSWYQQTPGQGLQFLFEYFSETQRNKGNFPGRFSGRQFSNSRSEMNVSTLELGDSALYLCASSSQGNTEAFFGQGTRLTVV.

The J gene is TRBJ2-3, the V gene TRBV18; D possibly corresponds to TRBD2 (6 bases). Germline lookup yields CDR1 KGHSH and CDR2 LQKENI. Trimming cost V 1 base and J 2 bases, with 13 bases left between them. The CDR3 is made up of 16 amino acids. The CDR3 DNA follows: TGTGCCAGCTCACCACTAGCGGATATGACCACAGATACGCAGTATTTT. Protein product: CASSPLADMTTDTQYF.

This clone is a singleton in its sample. The DNA for the CDR3 is TGTGCCAGTAGTATACTGCACCTCTACGAGCAGTACTTC. As protein: CASSILHLYEQYF. The J gene is TRBJ2-7, the V gene TRBV19; no clear D. Trimming took off 2 bases at V and 3 bases at J, with 8 bases between the two ends. CDR1 is LNHDA and CDR2 is SQIVND in the germline V gene (reference sequence). The CDR3 consists of 13 residues. The entire variable domain, with the rest obtained from reference TRBV19 and TRBJ2-7, is as follows: DGGITQSPKYLFRKEGQNVTLSCEQNLNHDAMYWYRQDPGQGLRLIYYSQIVNDFQKGDIAEGYSVSREKKESFPLTVTSAQKNPTAFYLCASSILHLYEQYFGPGTRLTVT.

V usage is TRBV6-2 or TRBV6-3 and J usage is TRBJ2-7, with D hard to call. This CDR3 spans 12 amino acids. Deletions cut 2 bases from V and 3 bases from J, with 5 bases between. CDR1 and CDR2 (germline): MNHEY, SVGEGT. Written as DNA, the CDR3 is TGTGCCAGCAGTTACGAGGACTACGAGCAGTACTTC. It yields the protein CASSYEDYEQYF.

The J gene is TRBJ2-7, the V gene TRBV5-6; 10 bases are a match to TRBD1. Per the germline V gene, CDR1 is SGHDT and CDR2 is YYEEEE. The CDR3 consists of 13 residues. V trimming: 3 bases; J trimming: 4 bases; junction bases outside the gene matches: 1. The CDR3 DNA reads TGTGCCAGCAGCTGGGGACAGGGGTACGAGCAGTACTTC. It codes for CASSWGQGYEQYF.

V is TRBV28 and J is TRBJ1-2, with TRBD1 as a possible D gene (6 bases). CDR1 is MDHEN and CDR2 is SYDVKM in the germline V gene. V dropped 2 bases and J dropped 7 bases, with 14 bases sitting between them. CDR3 length equals 14 residues. The chain's CDR3 is CASSLSGGEIGYTF. DNA of the CDR3: TGTGCCAGCAGTTTAAGCGGGGGCGAGATTGGCTACACCTTC.

This clone was observed a single time. V gene TRBV19 combines with J gene TRBJ2-1, with D unclear. Germline lookup yields CDR1 LNHDA and CDR2 SQIVND (reference sequence). The CDR3 loop spans 11 amino acids. V lost 6 bases, J lost 6 bases, and 6 bases lay in between. CDR3 in amino acids: CASRGSNEQFF. CDR3 coding DNA: TGTGCCAGTAGAGGTAGCAATGAGCAGTTCTTC.

The CDR3 reads CAWDQYSGNTIYF. In DNA form, the CDR3 reads TGTGCCTGGGACCAGTACTCTGGAAACACCATATATTTT. The chain carries TRBV30 and TRBJ1-3, with D unresolved. Trimming left V 5 bases short and J 0 bases short, with 8 bases between. CDR1 GTSNPN and CDR2 SVGIG come from the germline V gene (reference sequence). CDR3 length: 13 residues.

The chain carries TRBV1 and TRBJ1-5; the listed D gene, TRBD1, was not tested against the DNA. TRBV1 is classified as a pseudogene. The CDR3 runs to 16 residues. CDR3 sequence: CTSSQGRRGRDQPQHF. CDR3 nucleotide sequence: TGCACCAGCAGCCAAGGAAGGAGGGGGCGCGATCAGCCCCAGCATTTT.

About this clone itself: The same CDR3 arises from other DNA sequences in this sample as well. The chain is built from TRBV2 and TRBJ2-1; no definite D call. Germline V CDR1 and CDR2: SNHLY, FYNNEI. This CDR3 comprises 13 residues. V lost 6 bases and J lost 4, with 10 bases in between. The CDR3 is CASSAGSYNEQFF. The DNA for the CDR3 is TGTGCCAGCAGCGCCGGGTCTTACAATGAGCAGTTCTTC.

This sequence joins TRBV3-1 (or the pseudogene TRBV3-2) and TRBJ1-2; D is possibly TRBD1 (5 bases). Germline CDR1 is LGHDT and CDR2 is YNNKEL (reference sequence). V lost 4 bases to trimming and J lost 8 bases, with 17 bases between them. The CDR3 is 14 amino acids. The CDR3 nucleotides are TGTGCCAGCAGCCCCTTCTTGGGGCGCGGGGGCTACACCTTC. Protein sequence: CASSPFLGRGGYTF.